This T cell receptor beta chain was documented in a study of spatial heterogeneity in lung cancer. In the study overall: Detection of beta-chain sequences consistently exceeded that of alpha-chain sequences.

Time point specified: sample taken at primary tumor resection. Whole RNA from tumor, nontumor lung or frozen PBMC was sequenced unsorted. The donor group consisted of under 95 patients who had untreated, early-stage non-small cell lung cancer. In its sample, this clonotype was seen many times. Its antigen is unidentified. Germline V gene sequence: CDR1 SEHNR, CDR2 FQNEAQ (reference sequence). CDR3 size: 14 residues. V shed 4 bases and J 4 bases; nucleotides not matched to a gene: 1. Whole-study results and caveats: Among blood samples, ubiquitous expanded tumor TCRs appeared more at resection than at follow-up.

Every TCR cDNA molecule bore its own unique molecular identifier. TCRdb passed the 5' RACE reads through MiXCR, listing each CDR3 protein once. There are under 75,000 distinct CDR3 sequences in the sample; less than 10% occur only once, and approximately 16% lies in the top ten. The rearrangement links TRBV7-9 to TRBJ1-1; 12 bases agree with TRBD1. The sample in question was PBMCs, obtained at surgery. This TCR was recovered from a female donor with early-stage non-small cell lung cancer. CDR3 sequence: CASSWDRGLTEAFF. The CDR3 nucleotides are TGTGCCAGCAGCTGGGACAGGGGGCTCACTGAAGCTTTCTTT.